One sample yielded the 8 T cell receptor beta chains listed below, sequenced in a study of control samples from healthy donors and cancer patients (TCRdb year 2020). Receptor amplification or capture employed the immunoSEQ multiplex PCR assay. Imported from immuneACCESS, the table was reduced by TCRdb to in-frame sequences with V and J called. These copies leave out some clones; in studies compared against another copy, an unresolved V gene accounts for under half, and the cause of the remainder is not known. The table for this sample lists 15,000 to 20,000 clones; approximately 91% of them were counted only once. The ten largest clones take up about 33% of the sample. Sequenced material: PBMCs. These receptors all come from a man aged 60 to 69 with head and neck cancer.

This clone was detected only once. The CDR3 sequence is CSVWAANYGYTF. CDR3 DNA: TGCAGCGTTTGGGCAGCTAACTATGGCTACACCTTC. The chain couples TRBV29-1 to TRBJ1-2; D ambiguous. Trimming pared 5 bases from V and 0 bases from J, leaving 7 bases between. The CDR3 covers 12 residues. CDR1 is SQVTM, CDR2 ANQGSEA, per germline.

The rearrangement joins TRBV15 to TRBJ2-5, with D possibly being TRBD1 (5 bases). Germline V gene lookup returns CDR1 LNHNV and CDR2 YYDKDF (reference sequence). The V gene lost 0 bases and the J gene lost 4 bases, with 12 bases spanning the gap. CDR3 length equals 15 residues. The CDR3 DNA sequence: TGTGCCACCAGCAGAGATCCCCTGGGGCCAGAGACCCAGTACTTC. It is translated as CATSRDPLGPETQYF.

CDR3: CASSREGPQYF. In DNA form, the CDR3 reads TGTGCCAGCAGTCGGGAGGGTCCGCAGTATTTT. The chain is built from TRBV6-5 and TRBJ2-3; 8 positions agree with TRBD2. The J segment lost 10 bases and the V segment lost 5 bases, leaving 2 bases of the junction unmatched. This CDR3 has 11 amino acids. Per germline, CDR1 MNHEY and CDR2 SVGAGI.

This clone was detected once. This chain links TRBV6-6 with TRBJ2-2; D possibly corresponds to TRBD2 (7 bases). The CDR3 is 15 residues long. V lost 7 bases to trimming and J lost 4 bases, with 16 bases between them. Germline values: CDR1 MNHNY, CDR2 SVGAGI (reference sequence). As DNA, the CDR3 is TGTGCCAGCAAGGGGGGGGGCAGGGGCACCGGGGAGCTGTTTTTT. Its protein product is CASKGGGRGTGELFF.

The chain carries TRBV18 and TRBJ2-1; 9 nucleotides match TRBD2. Germline V gives CDR1 KGHSH, CDR2 LQKENI. V dropped 4 bases and J dropped 4; count of bases not matched to a gene: 5. This CDR3 is 15 amino acids long. CDR3 in DNA: TGTGCCAGCTCACTGGCAGCGGGGGGTTACAATGAGCAGTTCTTC. It specifies CASSLAAGGYNEQFF.

Only one count was recorded for this clone. The chain is built from TRBV18 and TRBJ2-3; no firm D call. CDR1 and CDR2 from the germline V gene are KGHSH and LQKENI. This CDR3 has 15 amino acids. Between the trimmed V and J ends, which lost 2 bases and 0 bases, there was a span of 9 bases. The CDR3 here is CASSPGQVSTDTQYF. CDR3 DNA sequence: TGTGCCAGCTCACCAGGGCAGGTGAGCACAGATACGCAGTATTTT.

The J gene is TRBJ2-2, the V gene TRBV7-9; 7 nucleotides align to TRBD2. The CDR3 length is 16 residues. V was pared by 2 bases and J by 8 bases, with 11 bases of the junction left unmatched. From germline, CDR1 is SEHNR and CDR2 FQNEAQ (reference sequence). CDR3 sequence reads: CASSLSGGSLAGELFF. The CDR3 DNA is TGTGCCAGCAGCTTATCGGGAGGCTCTCTGGCGGGGGAGCTGTTTTTT.

The gene calls are TRBV19 and TRBJ2-2, with 7 bases lining up with TRBD2. V shed 9 bases, J shed 4 bases, and the junction held 5 bases outside the gene matches. The CDR3 contains 13 residues. Looked up from germline, CDR1 is LNHDA and CDR2 is SQIVND (reference sequence). The CDR3 here is CASSWGGTGELFF. CDR3 in DNA: TGTGCCAGCTCGTGGGGGGGCACCGGGGAGCTGTTTTTT.